The sequence of this T cell receptor (beta chain) was determined in a study of Graves' ophthalmopathy and Graves' hyperthyroidism. General study points: Most clonotypes expanded in thyroid above 0.001 frequency were present in blood too. Discriminating ophthalmopathy from stable hyperthyroidism, a 13-signature model attained a sensitivity of about 88% and a specificity of about 81%.

Those donors who had ophthalmopathy presented with moderate-to-severe activity, a CAS of ≥3, a NOSPECS of ≥4 and a duration under 3 months. Using RNA transcripts, the TCR beta CDR3 regions were amplified. Second-round multiplex PCR came after a first-round RT-PCR that employed HTBI primers. TCRdb re-analysed the multiplex PCR reads in MiXCR, keeping a single row per CDR3 protein. The table includes over 450,000 distinct CDR3 sequences, roughly 14% detected once. V was cut by 6 bases and J by 4 bases, with 15 bases left in between. The CDR3 sequence is 14 residues long. CDR1 and CDR2 from the germline V gene are MNHEY and SVGEGT. This clonotype was recorded many times. Its antigen remains unidentified.

The sequenced sample consisted of blood. This receptor was identified in a woman in her 30s with Graves' ophthalmopathy. This sequence joins TRBV6-2 or TRBV6-3 and TRBJ1-2; tentative D call: TRBD1 (5 bases). The CDR3: CASSPPQGAYGYTF. CDR3 bases: TGTGCCAGCAGCCCCCCGCAGGGCGCCTATGGCTACACCTTC.